Shown below are 24 T cell receptor beta chains from a single sample sequenced in a study of T cells in Graves' hyperthyroidism and ophthalmopathy. Amplification of TCR beta CDR3 regions was performed using RNA transcripts as template. HTBI primers were used for first-round RT-PCR of the TCR CDR3. From the multiplex PCR reads, TCRdb called clonotypes with MiXCR, one entry per CDR3 protein. The data contain about 480,000 distinct CDR3 sequences, around an eighth of them seen just once; the ten biggest clones take up over 15%. Sequenced sample: blood. The receptors here all came from a woman aged 18 to 35 with Graves' hyperthyroidism.

The chain uses TRBV11-2 and TRBJ2-7; 8 bases fit TRBD1. The CDR3 totals 14 residues. J gave up 7 bases and V 2 bases, and 7 bases lay outside the gene matches. Germline assignment: CDR1 SGHAT and CDR2 FQNNGV. CDR3 DNA: TGTGCCAGCAGCTTACGGGCAGGGGGCGGGGAGCAGTACGTC. The encoded protein is CASSLRAGGGEQYV.

The chain is built from TRBV5-4 and TRBJ2-3; D is possibly TRBD2 (5 bases). Germline V gene lookup returns CDR1 SGHNT and CDR2 YYREEE (reference sequence). The CDR3 is made up of 15 amino acids. The V end lost 4 bases, the J end lost 4 bases, and 16 bases lay between the germline ends. The CDR3: CASSSEGLAADTQYF. CDR3 in DNA: TGTGCCAGCAGCAGCGAGGGCCTGGCGGCAGATACGCAGTATTTT.

At least ten counts were recorded for this clonotype. The chain recombines TRBV29-1 with TRBJ1-5; D call uncertain. V dropped 1 base and J dropped 7 bases, with 14 bases sitting between them. The CDR3 spans 14 residues. The germline CDR1 and CDR2 sequences are SQVTM and ANQGSEA. Here the CDR3 reads CSVEGGSRGQPQHF. DNA for the CDR3: TGCAGCGTTGAAGGAGGGAGTCGTGGACAGCCCCAGCATTTT.

This clonotype was picked up many times. The J gene is TRBJ2-2, the V gene TRBV6-5; 9 nucleotides line up with TRBD2. This CDR3 is built from 17 residues. V dropped 0 bases and J dropped 2; count of bases not matched to a gene: 4. CDR1 is MNHEY and CDR2 is SVGAGI in the germline V gene. CDR3 in DNA: TGTGCCAGCAGTTACTCGGGCCTAGCGGGAAACACCGGGGAGCTGTTTTTT. Translation gives CASSYSGLAGNTGELFF.

Notes on this clonotype: A read error may be the cause here, since a much bigger clone is one base away. The chain recombines TRBV20-1 with TRBJ2-2; unclear D gene. From germline, CDR1 is DFQATT and CDR2 SNEGSKA (reference sequence). The length of the CDR3 is 12 residues. The V gene lost 6 bases and the J gene lost 5 bases, with 10 bases spanning the gap. This CDR3 is CSAPPETGELFF. In nucleotides, the CDR3 is TGCAGTGCCCCACCAGAGACCGGGGAGCTGTTTTTT.

This clonotype was recorded at least ten times. The chain joins TRBV12-3 or TRBV12-4 to TRBJ1-1; 7 nucleotides match TRBD1. Trimming cost V 4 bases and J 1 base; bases outside gene matches: 3. The CDR3 loop spans 14 amino acids. The CDR3 bases are TGTGCCAGCAGTTCGCGGACAGGGAACACTGAAGCTTTCTTT. Its translation is CASSSRTGNTEAFF.

The rearrangement joins TRBV10-3 to TRBJ2-1; 13 bases are a match to TRBD2. The CDR3 has 16 residues. Unmatched junction bases numbered 3, after V lost 0 bases and J lost 7 bases. Germline V gene sequence: CDR1 ENHRY, CDR2 SYGVKD. CDR3 in amino acids: CAISESVGLAGNEQFF. The CDR3 DNA sequence: TGTGCCATCAGTGAGTCTGTGGGACTAGCGGGAAATGAGCAGTTCTTC.

This clonotype was detected many times. V and J are TRBV2 and TRBJ1-5; the D is unclear. CDR3 length: 13 amino acids. Germline CDR1 SNHLY, CDR2 FYNNEI. Trimming pared 7 bases from V and 0 bases from J, leaving 7 bases between. Written as DNA, the CDR3 is TGTGCCAGCAAACGGTATAGCAATCAGCCCCAGCATTTT. Its protein is CASKRYSNQPQHF.

This clonotype was observed many times. This sequence joins TRBV5-1 and TRBJ1-1; possibly TRBD1 for D (5 bases). CDR1 and CDR2 (germline): SGHRS, YFSETQ. The CDR3 spans 14 residues. The V gene lost 2 bases and the J gene lost 1 base, with 9 bases spanning the gap. The CDR3 loop reads CASSFQDTNTEAFF. The CDR3 coding sequence is TGCGCCAGCAGCTTTCAGGACACGAACACTGAAGCTTTCTTT.

The CDR3 DNA follows: TGTGCCAGCACTTCGGACAGGGGTTATGATACGCAGTATTTT. Protein: CASTSDRGYDTQYF. J is TRBJ2-3 and V is TRBV3-1, with 9 bases identical to TRBD1. Germline V CDR1 and CDR2: LGHDT, YNNKEL (reference sequence). J was trimmed by 6 bases and V by 7 bases; bases with no gene match: 8. The CDR3 length is 14 residues.

This clonotype appeared many times. The rearrangement uses TRBV9 and TRBJ2-7; D is perhaps TRBD1 or TRBD2 (5 bases each). Germline V gene sequence: CDR1 SGDLS, CDR2 YYNGEE. V lost 5 bases and J lost 3, with 18 bases in between. This CDR3 region has 15 residues. The CDR3, as DNA: TGTGCCAGCAGTCCCTATGGGGGACCAGACTACGAGCAGTACTTC. It encodes CASSPYGGPDYEQYF. Using reference TRBV9 and TRBJ2-7 for the parts outside the CDR3, the full variable domain is DSGVTQTPKHLITATGQRVTLRCSPRSGDLSVYWYQQSLDQGLQFLIQYYNGEERAKGNILERFSAQQFPDLHSELNLSSLELGDSALYFCASSPYGGPDYEQYFGPGTRLTVT.

This clonotype has ten or more counts. This rearrangement joins TRBV7-8 to TRBJ1-1; maybe TRBD1 (5 bases). The V end was cut by 1 base, the J end by 6 bases, with 9 bases between. The germline gives CDR1 SGHVS, CDR2 FQNEAQ. The CDR3 contains 13 residues. The CDR3, as DNA: TGTGCCAGCAGCTTAGACAGGACCGCTGAAGCTTTCTTT. Translation: CASSLDRTAEAFF.

This clonotype came up many times. V usage is TRBV3-1 and J usage is TRBJ2-2; D unclear. Germline assignment: CDR1 LGHDT and CDR2 YNNKEL (reference sequence). This CDR3 has 11 amino acids. Trimming pared 1 base from V and 7 bases from J, leaving 1 base between. Here the CDR3 DNA reads TGTGCCAGCAGCCAAGGCGGGGAGCTGTTTTTT. This encodes CASSQGGELFF. Based on the CDR3 plus reference TRBV3-1 and TRBJ2-2, the full variable domain is DTAVSQTPKYLVTQMGNDKSIKCEQNLGHDTMYWYKQDSKKFLKIMFSYNNKELIINETVPNRFSPKSPDKAHLNLHINSLELGDSAVYFCASSQGGELFFGEGSRLTVL.

There are many counts of this clonotype. The chain recombines TRBV14 with TRBJ2-5; D tentatively fits TRBD1 or TRBD2 (5 bases each). This CDR3 comprises 16 residues. Trimming took off 2 bases at V and 3 bases at J, with 16 bases between the two ends. CDR1 is SGHDN and CDR2 is FVKESK in the germline V gene. CDR3 region: CASSQLRGGPEETQYF. The CDR3 nucleotides read TGTGCCAGCAGCCAATTACGGGGCGGCCCGGAAGAGACCCAGTACTTC.

At least ten counts were recorded for this clonotype. The CDR3 sequence is CSAAQRETQYF. The CDR3 DNA reads as TGCAGTGCTGCCCAGCGGGAGACCCAGTACTTC. This rearrangement joins TRBV20-1 to TRBJ2-5; the D gene is possibly TRBD2 (5 bases). CDR1 is DFQATT and CDR2 is SNEGSKA in the germline V gene (reference sequence). The CDR3 has 11 amino acids. V was cut by 5 bases and J by 5 bases, with 9 bases left in between.

The CDR3 DNA is TGTGCCAGCAGCTTAATCATAGCAGGGGAGCTGTTTTTT. Its translation is CASSLIIAGELFF. This chain joins TRBV7-3 and TRBJ2-2; D gene uncertain. The CDR3 has 13 amino acids. Germline V gene sequence: CDR1 SGHTA, CDR2 FQGTGA. With 1 base removed from V and 8 bases from J, the gap between germline ends came to 8 bases.

The chain is built from TRBV7-9 and TRBJ2-7; 10 nucleotides agree with TRBD1. After removal of 1 base from V and 7 bases from J, the junction contained 7 bases not matched to a gene. Germline lookup yields CDR1 SEHNR and CDR2 FQNEAQ (reference sequence). The CDR3 is made up of 15 amino acids. The CDR3 loop is CASSLGQGAMEEQYF. CDR3 coding DNA: TGTGCCAGCAGCTTAGGACAGGGGGCTATGGAAGAGCAGTACTTC.

This clonotype was seen ten or more times. The J gene is TRBJ1-1, the V gene TRBV30; maybe TRBD1 (6 bases). Germline CDR1 reads GTSNPN; CDR2 reads SVGIG (reference sequence). The CDR3 runs to 14 residues. Deletions cut 3 bases from V and 3 bases from J, with 14 bases between. The CDR3 region is CAWRVTGGDTEAFF. CDR3 in DNA: TGTGCCTGGAGGGTGACAGGCGGCGACACTGAAGCTTTCTTT.

CDR3 protein: CSARELAGGDEQFF. The DNA for the CDR3 is TGCAGTGCTAGAGAACTAGCGGGAGGAGATGAGCAGTTCTTC. This chain connects TRBV20-1 to TRBJ2-1; 12 bases are a match to TRBD2. CDR1 is DFQATT, CDR2 SNEGSKA, per germline (reference sequence). The length of the CDR3 is 14 residues. Losses at the gene ends were 0 bases for V and 8 bases for J; bases not matched to a gene: 2.

This clonotype was found a few times. The rearrangement joins TRBV29-1 to TRBJ2-7; no definite D call. This CDR3 region has 10 residues. Germline V gives CDR1 SQVTM, CDR2 ANQGSEA. The V end lost 3 bases, the J end lost 5 bases, and 5 bases lay between the germline ends. CDR3 nucleotide sequence: TGCAGCGTTGAGACGGACGAGCAGTACTTC. Translated, it gives CSVETDEQYF.

Many counts were recorded for this clonotype. The J gene is TRBJ1-4, the V gene TRBV19; D might be TRBD1 (5 bases). Germline V CDR1 and CDR2: LNHDA, SQIVND (reference sequence). The CDR3 extends over 13 amino acids. The V end was cut by 4 bases, the J end by 8 bases, with 11 bases between. The CDR3 DNA reads TGTGCCAGTAGTACCCTGGGGACCGAAAAACTGTTTTTT. Translating it yields CASSTLGTEKLFF.

As regards this clonotype: Given a much more abundant clone one base away, this may be a read error. The chain recombines TRBV24-1 with TRBJ1-1; the D gene is possibly TRBD1 (5 bases). Trimming removed 4 bases at V and 10 bases at J, with 15 bases between. CDR1 and CDR2 (germline): KGHDR, SFDVKD. The CDR3 spans 13 residues. Here the CDR3 DNA reads TGTGCCACCAGTGACCCGGGACGGCTTGGAGCTTTCTTT. It translates to CATSDPGRLGAFF.

In this sample, this clonotype turned up many times. This sequence joins TRBV7-3 and TRBJ2-5; no firm D call. V was cut by 4 bases and J by 2 bases, with 8 bases left in between. The CDR3 spans 13 residues. Looked up from germline, CDR1 is SGHTA and CDR2 is FQGTGA. CDR3 sequence reads: CASSSTVQETQYF. The DNA of the CDR3 is TGTGCCAGCAGCTCGACCGTTCAAGAGACCCAGTACTTC. Full variable domain (outside the CDR3, taken from reference TRBV7-3 and TRBJ2-5): GAGVSQTPSNKVTEKGKYVELRCDPISGHTALYWYRQSLGQGPEFLIYFQGTGAADDSGLPNDRFFAVRPEGSVSTLKIQRTERGDSAVYLCASSSTVQETQYFGPGTRLLVL.

This clonotype was observed a handful of times. A much larger clone lies a single base off, so this may be a read error. J is TRBJ2-2 and V is TRBV4-2; D gene unclear. V was cut by 2 bases and J by 5 bases, with 3 bases left in between. The CDR3 covers 12 residues. Germline V gene sequence: CDR1 LGHNA, CDR2 YNFKEQ. The CDR3 DNA is TGTGCCAGCAGCCAAAAGACCGGGGAGCTGTTTTTT. This gives the protein CASSQKTGELFF.